This T cell receptor beta chain was sequenced during a study of shared clonotypes between healthy human individuals. Selected positively for CCR7 and CD45RO-negative, naive CD8 cells excluded terminally differentiated effector memory CD45RA+ cells. The material for each subset, its genomic DNA, was split evenly across several immunoSEQ plates. Profiled with immunoSEQ multiplex PCR; TCRdb holds only in-frame clones, not every one. The repertoire holds about 820,000 clones, with 80% to 95% as singletons. The receptor comes from a man between 25 and 39 years old in good health. Sequencing was performed on naive CD8+ T cells sorted from blood.

The CDR3 region is CASSSGRLGYEQYF. The CDR3 DNA follows: TGTGCCAGCAGCTCCGGGAGGCTGGGCTACGAGCAGTACTTC. This rearrangement joins TRBV2 to TRBJ2-7; 7 nucleotides match TRBD2. CDR3 length: 14 amino acids. The J segment lost 3 bases and the V segment lost 6 bases, leaving 8 bases of the junction unmatched. CDR1 and CDR2 from the germline V gene are SNHLY and FYNNEI.